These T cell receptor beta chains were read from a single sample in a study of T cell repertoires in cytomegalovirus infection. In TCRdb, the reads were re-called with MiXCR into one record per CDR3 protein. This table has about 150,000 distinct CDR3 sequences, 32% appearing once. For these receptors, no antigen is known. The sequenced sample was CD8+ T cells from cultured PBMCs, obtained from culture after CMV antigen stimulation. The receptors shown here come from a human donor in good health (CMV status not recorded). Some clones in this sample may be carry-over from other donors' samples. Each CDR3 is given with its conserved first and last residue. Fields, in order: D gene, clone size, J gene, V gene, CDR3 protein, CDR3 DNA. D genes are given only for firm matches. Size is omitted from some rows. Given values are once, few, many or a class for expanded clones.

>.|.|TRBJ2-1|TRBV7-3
CASSSSLDGDYNEQFF
TGTGCCAGCAGCTCCTCATTGGACGGGGACTACAATGAGCAGTTCTTC
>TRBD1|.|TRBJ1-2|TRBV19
CASSPGTGTSNYGYTF
TGTGCCAGTAGTCCCGGGACAGGGACTTCTAACTATGGCTACACCTTC
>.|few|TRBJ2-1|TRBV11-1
CASSPSNNEQFF
TGTGCCAGCAGCCCTTCCAACAATGAGCAGTTCTTC
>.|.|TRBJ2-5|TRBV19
CASSLLSAQETQYF
TGTGCCAGTAGCCTTCTTTCGGCCCAAGAGACCCAGTACTTC
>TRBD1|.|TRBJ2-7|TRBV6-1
CASSFNRGSYEQYF
TGTGCCAGCAGTTTTAACAGGGGTTCCTACGAGCAGTACTTC
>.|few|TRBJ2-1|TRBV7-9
CASSSARQNEQFF
TGTGCCAGCAGCTCAGCTCGACAGAATGAGCAGTTCTTC
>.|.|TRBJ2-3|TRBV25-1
CASRGPADTQYF
TGTGCCAGCAGAGGGCCCGCAGATACGCAGTATTTT
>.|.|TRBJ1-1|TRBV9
CASSVGTDEAFF
TGTGCCAGCAGCGTAGGGACAGATGAAGCTTTCTTT
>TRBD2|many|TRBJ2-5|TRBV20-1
CSATTSSGTQYF
TGCAGTGCCACGACTAGCTCGGGGACCCAGTACTTC
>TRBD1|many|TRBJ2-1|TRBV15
CATSTQGDHEQFF
TGTGCCACCAGCACCCAGGGGGACCATGAGCAGTTCTTC
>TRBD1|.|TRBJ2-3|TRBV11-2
CASSFGTGLDTQYF
TGTGCCAGCAGCTTCGGGACAGGGTTGGATACGCAGTATTTT
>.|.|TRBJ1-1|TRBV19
CASSIGQITEAFF
TGTGCCAGTAGTATCGGACAGATCACTGAAGCTTTCTTT
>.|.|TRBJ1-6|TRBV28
CASKLTGSSYNSPLHF
TGTGCCAGCAAACTAACAGGAAGCTCCTATAATTCACCCCTCCACTTT
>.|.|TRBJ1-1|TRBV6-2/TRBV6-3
CASRYNVITEAFF
TGTGCCAGCAGATACAATGTTATCACTGAAGCTTTCTTT
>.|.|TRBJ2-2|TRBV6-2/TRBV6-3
CASSYLGGTGELFF
TGTGCCAGCAGTTACCTGGGGGGCACCGGGGAGCTGTTTTTT